These T cell receptor beta chains were read from a single sample in a study of T cells expressing NK-cell markers. TCRdb re-called the 5' RACE reads and catalogs CDR3 proteins one per entry, DNA excluded. This sample contains roughly 300,000 distinct CDR3 sequences. The sequenced sample was blood T cells: a sorted CD56 or NKG2C T cell subset, CD4+ or CD8+ T cells, or bulk PBMC T cells (not recorded which). The receptors originated from a woman aged 18 to 69 in good health. The CDR3 runs from the conserved cysteine through the conserved F or W.

>TRBJ2-5|TRBV20-1
CSGDNLQGLGKETQYF
>TRBJ2-1|TRBV29-1
CSVVQDSYNEQFF
>TRBJ2-7|TRBV7-6
CASSSSGRTTDYEQYF
>TRBJ2-7|TRBV20-1
CSAIRDLVPYEQYF
>TRBJ2-1|TRBV5-1
CASSLEGGLVGEQFF
>TRBJ2-5|TRBV30
CAWSGRETQYF
>TRBJ2-3|TRBV20-1
CSARDSGWNTQYF
>TRBJ1-2|TRBV7-2
CASSQTHNYGYTF
>TRBJ2-2|TRBV6-6
CATSAPSELFF
>TRBJ2-7|TRBV2
CASSFLTVEGEQYF
>TRBJ2-2|TRBV29-1
CSVVTSGSRTGELFF
>TRBJ1-1|TRBV7-2
CASSLQGGNTEAFF
>TRBJ2-1|TRBV5-1
CASSPTSGGLNEQFF
>TRBJ2-3|TRBV3-1
CASSQDKLAYTDTQYF
>TRBJ2-1|TRBV27
CASSSIDRSEQFF
>TRBJ2-1|TRBV12-3/TRBV12-4
CAVRRGLPGVVNNEQFF
>TRBJ2-1|TRBV5-1
CASSHVGGTSSYNEQFF
>TRBJ2-3|TRBV20-1
CSARAGSGTDTQYF
>TRBJ1-2|TRBV7-2
CASSSQTGLTWYTF
>TRBJ2-1|TRBV3-1
CASSPGWRDYNEQFF
>TRBJ2-2|TRBV18
CASSQGGTSTGELFF
>TRBJ1-2|TRBV20-1
CSGGTPYGYTF
>TRBJ2-5|TRBV2
CASSGSTGVQETQYF
>TRBJ2-1|TRBV6-1
CASSLKFSGGTYNEQFF
>TRBJ2-2|TRBV6-2/TRBV6-3
CASTRQGRNTGELFF
>TRBJ2-2|TRBV7-9
CASSPPGVQGTGELFF
>TRBJ2-2|TRBV9
CASSVATGELFF
>TRBJ1-1|TRBV7-3
CASSLEGATTEAFF
>TRBJ2-3|TRBV28
CASSPLGGAEHTDTQYF
>TRBJ2-5|TRBV7-2
CASSWGSGKWRETQYF
>TRBJ1-4|TRBV7-2
CASSLGGVPNEKLFF